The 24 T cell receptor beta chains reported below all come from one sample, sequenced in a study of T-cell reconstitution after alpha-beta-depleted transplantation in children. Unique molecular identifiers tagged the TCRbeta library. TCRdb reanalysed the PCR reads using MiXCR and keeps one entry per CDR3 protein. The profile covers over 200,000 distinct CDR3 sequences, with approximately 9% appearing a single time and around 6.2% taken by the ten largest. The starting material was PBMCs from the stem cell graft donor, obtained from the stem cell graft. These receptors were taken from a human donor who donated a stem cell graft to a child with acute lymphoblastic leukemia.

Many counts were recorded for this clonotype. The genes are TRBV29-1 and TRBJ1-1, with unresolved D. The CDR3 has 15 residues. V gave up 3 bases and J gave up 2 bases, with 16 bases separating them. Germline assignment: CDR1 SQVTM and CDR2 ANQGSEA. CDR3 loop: CSVEDWNPLNTEAFF. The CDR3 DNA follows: TGCAGCGTTGAGGACTGGAACCCACTTAACACTGAAGCTTTCTTT.

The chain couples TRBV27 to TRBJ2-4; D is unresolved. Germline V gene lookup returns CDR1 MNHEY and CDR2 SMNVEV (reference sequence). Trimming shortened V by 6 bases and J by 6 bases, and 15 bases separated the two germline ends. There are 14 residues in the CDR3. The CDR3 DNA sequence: TGTGCCAGCAGCGCAGGCTTGTCAGTAAACATTCAGTACTTC. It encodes CASSAGLSVNIQYF.

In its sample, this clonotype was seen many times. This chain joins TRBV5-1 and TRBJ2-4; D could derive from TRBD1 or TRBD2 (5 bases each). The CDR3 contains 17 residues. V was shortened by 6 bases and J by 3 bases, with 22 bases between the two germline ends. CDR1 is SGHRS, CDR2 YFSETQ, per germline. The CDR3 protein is CASISRGAGSGKNIQYF. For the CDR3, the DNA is TGCGCCAGCATCTCAAGAGGGGCAGGGAGTGGCAAAAACATTCAGTACTTC.

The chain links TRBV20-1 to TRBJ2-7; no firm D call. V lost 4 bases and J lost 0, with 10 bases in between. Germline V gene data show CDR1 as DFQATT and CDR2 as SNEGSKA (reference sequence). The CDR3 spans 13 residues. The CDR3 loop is CSATYASSYEQYF. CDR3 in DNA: TGCAGTGCTACCTACGCGAGCTCCTACGAGCAGTACTTC.

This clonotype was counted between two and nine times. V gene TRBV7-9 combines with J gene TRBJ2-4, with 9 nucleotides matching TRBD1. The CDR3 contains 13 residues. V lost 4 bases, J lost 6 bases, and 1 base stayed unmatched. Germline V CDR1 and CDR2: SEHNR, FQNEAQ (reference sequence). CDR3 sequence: CASSWGQGNIQYF. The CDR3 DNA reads TGTGCCAGCAGCTGGGGACAGGGAAACATTCAGTACTTC.

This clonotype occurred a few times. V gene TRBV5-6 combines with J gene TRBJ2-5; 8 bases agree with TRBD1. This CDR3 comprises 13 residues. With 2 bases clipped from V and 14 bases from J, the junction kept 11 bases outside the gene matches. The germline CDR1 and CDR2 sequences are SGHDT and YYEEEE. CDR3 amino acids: CASSFPTGQENYF. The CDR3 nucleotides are TGTGCCAGCAGCTTTCCTACGGGACAGGAAAACTACTTC.

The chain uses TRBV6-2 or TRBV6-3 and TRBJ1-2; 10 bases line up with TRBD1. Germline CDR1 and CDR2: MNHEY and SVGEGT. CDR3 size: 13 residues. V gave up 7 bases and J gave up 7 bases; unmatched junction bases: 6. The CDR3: CASTQDRGSGYTF. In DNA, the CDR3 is TGTGCCAGCACTCAGGACAGGGGGTCTGGCTACACCTTC.

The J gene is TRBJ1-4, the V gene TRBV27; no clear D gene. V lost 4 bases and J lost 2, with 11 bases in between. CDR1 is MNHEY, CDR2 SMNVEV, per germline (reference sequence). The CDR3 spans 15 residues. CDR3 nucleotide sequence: TGTGCCAGCAGTTCACCCGACGGGACTAATGAAAAACTGTTTTTT. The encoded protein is CASSSPDGTNEKLFF.

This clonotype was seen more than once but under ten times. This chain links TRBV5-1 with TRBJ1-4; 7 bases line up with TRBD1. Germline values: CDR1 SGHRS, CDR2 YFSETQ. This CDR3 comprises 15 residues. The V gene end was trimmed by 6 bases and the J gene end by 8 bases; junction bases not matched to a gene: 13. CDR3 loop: CASTFLGGDGEKLFF. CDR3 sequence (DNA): TGCGCCAGCACCTTCCTAGGGGGCGATGGAGAAAAACTGTTTTTT.

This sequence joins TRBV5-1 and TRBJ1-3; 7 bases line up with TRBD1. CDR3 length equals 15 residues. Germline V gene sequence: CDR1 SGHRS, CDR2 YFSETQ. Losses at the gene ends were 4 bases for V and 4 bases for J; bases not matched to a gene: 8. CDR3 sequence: CASSPTGRLGNTIYF. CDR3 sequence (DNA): TGCGCCAGCAGCCCGACAGGGAGGTTGGGAAACACCATATATTTT. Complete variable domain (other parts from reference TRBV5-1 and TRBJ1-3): KAGVTQTPRYLIKTRGQQVTLSCSPISGHRSVSWYQQTPGQGLQFLFEYFSETQRNKGNFPGRFSGRQFSNSRSEMNVSTLELGDSALYLCASSPTGRLGNTIYFGEGSWLTVV.

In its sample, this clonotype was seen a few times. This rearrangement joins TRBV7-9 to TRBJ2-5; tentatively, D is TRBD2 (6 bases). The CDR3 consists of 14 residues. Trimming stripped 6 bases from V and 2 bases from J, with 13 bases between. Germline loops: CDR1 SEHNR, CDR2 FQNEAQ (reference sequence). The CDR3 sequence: CASRSLGGQETQYF. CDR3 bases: TGTGCCAGCAGAAGCTTGGGGGGACAAGAGACCCAGTACTTC.

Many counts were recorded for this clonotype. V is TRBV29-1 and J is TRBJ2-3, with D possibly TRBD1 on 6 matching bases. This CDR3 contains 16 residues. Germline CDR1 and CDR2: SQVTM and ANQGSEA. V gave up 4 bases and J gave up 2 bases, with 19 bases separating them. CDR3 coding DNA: TGCAGCGTTGGAAGTTCGCAGGGGATGTACACAGATACGCAGTATTTT. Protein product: CSVGSSQGMYTDTQYF.

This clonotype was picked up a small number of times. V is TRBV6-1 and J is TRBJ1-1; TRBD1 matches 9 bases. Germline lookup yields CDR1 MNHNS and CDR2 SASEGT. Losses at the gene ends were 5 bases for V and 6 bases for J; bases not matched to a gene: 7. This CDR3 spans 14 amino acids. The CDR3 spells CASSPGQGYAEAFF. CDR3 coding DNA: TGTGCCAGCAGTCCGGGACAGGGTTACGCTGAAGCTTTCTTT.

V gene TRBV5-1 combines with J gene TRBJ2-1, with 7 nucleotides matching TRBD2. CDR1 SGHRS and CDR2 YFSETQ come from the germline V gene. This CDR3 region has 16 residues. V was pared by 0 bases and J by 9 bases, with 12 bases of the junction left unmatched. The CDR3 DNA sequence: TGCGCCAGCAGCTTGGCAGGACTAGGTTTAGCTGGTGAGCAGTTCTTC. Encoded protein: CASSLAGLGLAGEQFF.

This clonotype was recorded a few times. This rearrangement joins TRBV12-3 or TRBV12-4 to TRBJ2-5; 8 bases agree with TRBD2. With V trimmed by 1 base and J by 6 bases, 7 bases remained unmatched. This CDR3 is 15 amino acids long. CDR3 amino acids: CASSLGAGGIQTQYF. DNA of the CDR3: TGTGCCAGCAGTTTAGGGGCGGGGGGCATTCAGACCCAGTACTTC.

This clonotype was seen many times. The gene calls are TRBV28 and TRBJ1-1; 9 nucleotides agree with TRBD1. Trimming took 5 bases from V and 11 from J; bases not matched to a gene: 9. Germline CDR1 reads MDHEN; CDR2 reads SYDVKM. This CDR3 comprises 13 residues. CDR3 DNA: TGTGCCAGCAGTCTACAGGGGGCCGAAGGGGCTTTCTTT. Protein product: CASSLQGAEGAFF.

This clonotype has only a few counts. The CDR3 reads CASSSSSMGGQDTDTQYF. The CDR3 DNA reads as TGTGCCAGCAGTTCCTCTAGTATGGGGGGACAGGACACAGATACGCAGTATTTT. The V gene is TRBV12-3 or TRBV12-4, the J gene TRBJ2-3; 8 bases agree with TRBD1. CDR3 length equals 18 residues. The J segment lost 2 bases and the V segment lost 4 bases, leaving 14 bases of the junction unmatched.

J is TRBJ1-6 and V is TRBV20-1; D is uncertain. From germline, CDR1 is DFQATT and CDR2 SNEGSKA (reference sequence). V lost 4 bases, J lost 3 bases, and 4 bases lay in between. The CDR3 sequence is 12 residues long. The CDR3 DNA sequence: TGCAGTGCTACAGACTATAATTCACCCCTCCACTTT. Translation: CSATDYNSPLHF.

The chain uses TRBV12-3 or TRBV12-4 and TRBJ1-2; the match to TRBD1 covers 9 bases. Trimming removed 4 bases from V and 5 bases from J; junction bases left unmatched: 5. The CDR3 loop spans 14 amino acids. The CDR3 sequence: CASSSTGGRYGYTF. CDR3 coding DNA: TGTGCCAGCAGTTCGACAGGGGGTCGATATGGCTACACCTTC.

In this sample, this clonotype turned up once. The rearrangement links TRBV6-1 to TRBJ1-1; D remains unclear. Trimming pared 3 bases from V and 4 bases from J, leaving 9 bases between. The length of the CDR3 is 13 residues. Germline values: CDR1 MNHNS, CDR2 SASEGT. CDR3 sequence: CASSDMWGTEAFF. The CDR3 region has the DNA TGTGCCAGCAGTGACATGTGGGGCACTGAAGCTTTCTTT.

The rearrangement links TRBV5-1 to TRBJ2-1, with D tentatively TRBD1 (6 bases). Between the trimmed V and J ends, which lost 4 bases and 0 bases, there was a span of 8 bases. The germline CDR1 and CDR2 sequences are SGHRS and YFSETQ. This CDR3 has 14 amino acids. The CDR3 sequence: CASSQGSSYNEQFF. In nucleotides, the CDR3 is TGCGCCAGCAGCCAGGGGAGCTCCTACAATGAGCAGTTCTTC.

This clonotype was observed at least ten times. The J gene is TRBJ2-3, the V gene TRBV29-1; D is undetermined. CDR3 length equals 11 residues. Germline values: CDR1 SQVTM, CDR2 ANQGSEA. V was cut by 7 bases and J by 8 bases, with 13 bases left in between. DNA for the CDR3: TGCAGCGCCGAAGGGCTAGGTACGCAGTATTTT. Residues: CSAEGLGTQYF.

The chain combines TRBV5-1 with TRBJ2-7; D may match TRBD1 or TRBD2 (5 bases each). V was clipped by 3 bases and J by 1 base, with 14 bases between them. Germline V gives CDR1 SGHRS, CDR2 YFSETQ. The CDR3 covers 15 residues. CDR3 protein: CASSSGTLASYEQYF. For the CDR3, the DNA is TGCGCCAGCAGCTCGGGGACGTTGGCGTCCTACGAGCAGTACTTC.

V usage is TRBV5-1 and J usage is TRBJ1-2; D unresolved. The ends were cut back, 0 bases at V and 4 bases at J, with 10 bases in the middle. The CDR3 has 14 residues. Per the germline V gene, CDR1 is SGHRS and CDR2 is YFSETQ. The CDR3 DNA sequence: TGCGCCAGCAGCTTGGAAGGACCCCTCTATGGCTACACCTTC. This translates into CASSLEGPLYGYTF.